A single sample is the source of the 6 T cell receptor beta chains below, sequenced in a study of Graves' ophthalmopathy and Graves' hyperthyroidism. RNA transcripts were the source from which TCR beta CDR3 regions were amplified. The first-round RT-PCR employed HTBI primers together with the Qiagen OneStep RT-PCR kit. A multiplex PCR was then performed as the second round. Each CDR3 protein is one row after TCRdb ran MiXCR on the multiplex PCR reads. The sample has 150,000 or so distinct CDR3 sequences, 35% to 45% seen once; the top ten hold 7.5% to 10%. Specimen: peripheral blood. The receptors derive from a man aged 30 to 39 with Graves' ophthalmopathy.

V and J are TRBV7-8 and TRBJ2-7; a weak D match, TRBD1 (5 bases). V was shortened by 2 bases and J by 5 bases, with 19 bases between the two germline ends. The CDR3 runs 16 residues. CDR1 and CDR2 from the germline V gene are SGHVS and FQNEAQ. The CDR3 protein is CASSLRLRSLGHEQYF. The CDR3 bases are TGTGCCAGCAGCTTAAGACTGCGATCTTTGGGGCACGAGCAGTACTTC.

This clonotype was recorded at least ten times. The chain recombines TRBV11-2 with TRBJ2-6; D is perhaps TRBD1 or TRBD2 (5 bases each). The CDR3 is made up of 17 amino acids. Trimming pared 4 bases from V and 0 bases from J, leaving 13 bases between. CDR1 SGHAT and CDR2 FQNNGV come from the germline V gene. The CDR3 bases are TGTGCCAGCAGCTCCGGGGCTAGACACTCTGGGGCCAACGTCCTGACTTTC. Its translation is CASSSGARHSGANVLTF.

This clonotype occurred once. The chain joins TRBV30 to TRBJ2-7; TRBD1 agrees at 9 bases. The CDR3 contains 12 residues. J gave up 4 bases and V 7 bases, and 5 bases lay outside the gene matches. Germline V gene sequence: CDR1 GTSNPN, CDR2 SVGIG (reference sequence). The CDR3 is CASGQGTYEQYF. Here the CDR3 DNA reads TGTGCCTCGGGACAGGGAACGTACGAGCAGTACTTC.

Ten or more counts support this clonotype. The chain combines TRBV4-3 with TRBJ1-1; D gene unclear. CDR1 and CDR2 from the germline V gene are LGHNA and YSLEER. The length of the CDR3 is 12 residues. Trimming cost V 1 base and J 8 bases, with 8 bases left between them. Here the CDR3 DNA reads TGCGCCAGCAGCCAAGCGGGAAGAGAAGCTTTCTTT. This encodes CASSQAGREAFF.

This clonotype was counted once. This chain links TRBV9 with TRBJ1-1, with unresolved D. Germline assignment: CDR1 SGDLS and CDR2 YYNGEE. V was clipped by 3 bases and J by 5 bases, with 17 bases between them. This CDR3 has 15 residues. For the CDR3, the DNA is TGTGCCAGCAGCGCCGACCAAATCATACTAACTGAAGCTTTCTTT. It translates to CASSADQIILTEAFF.

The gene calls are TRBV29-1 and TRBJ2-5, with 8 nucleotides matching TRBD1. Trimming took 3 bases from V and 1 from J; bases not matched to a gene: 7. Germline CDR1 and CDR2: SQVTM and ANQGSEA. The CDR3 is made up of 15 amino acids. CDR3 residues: CSVDTGTGPQETQYF. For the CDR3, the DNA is TGCAGCGTTGACACCGGGACAGGTCCCCAAGAGACCCAGTACTTC.